This T cell receptor (beta chain) is drawn from a study of cytomegalovirus exposure and HLA in healthy donors. About the research overall: Earlier, 180 million or so T cells were analyzed, and 95 million to 140 million unique TCR beta sequences were found among them.

To note about this clone: This sample also contains other DNA sequences that code for the same CDR3.

Researchers ran the PCR with 60 Vbeta and 13 Jbeta primers. The data were produced by immunoSEQ multiplex PCR, yet TCRdb's version contains in-frame clones alone and is incomplete. The sample holds 120,000 or so clones, 50% to 75% seen once. The ends lost 3 bases at V and 4 bases at J; junction bases unmatched: 5. The germline V gene has CDR1 SGHRS and CDR2 YFSETQ. CDR3 length: 15 residues. The source material was PBMCs. The sequence came from a woman between 35 and 50 years old in good health and CMV-seropositive. This chain links TRBV5-1 with TRBJ2-1; TRBD2 agrees at 9 bases. The CDR3 reads CASSSGLADYNEQFF. The CDR3 nucleotides read TGCGCCAGCAGCTCGGGACTAGCCGATTACAATGAGCAGTTCTTC. Filled out from reference TRBV5-1 and TRBJ2-1, the complete variable domain reads KAGVTQTPRYLIKTRGQQVTLSCSPISGHRSVSWYQQTPGQGLQFLFEYFSETQRNKGNFPGRFSGRQFSNSRSEMNVSTLELGDSALYLCASSSGLADYNEQFFGPGTRLTVL.